A single sample gave rise to the 27 T cell receptor beta chains below, sequenced in a study of cytomegalovirus exposure and HLA in healthy donors. Both 60 Vbeta primers and 13 Jbeta primers went into the PCR. Only in-frame clones appear in the TCRdb table, and some are missing; sequencing was by immunoSEQ multiplex PCR. The table has 65,000 to 85,000 clones, more than 65% seen once. Sequencing input: PBMCs. The receptors originated from a male donor in good health and CMV-seropositive.

The chain is built from TRBV6-5 and TRBJ1-1; 7 bases fit TRBD1. Germline values: CDR1 MNHEY, CDR2 SVGAGI. The CDR3 loop spans 15 amino acids. V lost 2 bases and J lost 4; bases outside the gene matches: 7. The chain's CDR3 is CASSYDYRGITEAFF. The CDR3 DNA sequence: TGTGCCAGCAGTTACGATTACAGGGGAATCACTGAAGCTTTCTTT.

The chain is built from TRBV28 and TRBJ2-1, with 7 bases identical to TRBD1. CDR1 is MDHEN, CDR2 SYDVKM, per germline. The CDR3 loop spans 14 amino acids. Losses at the gene ends were 7 bases for V and 1 base for J; bases not matched to a gene: 4. The DNA of the CDR3 is TGTGCCAGCACATGGGACAGTTCCTACAATGAGCAGTTCTTC. Translating gives CASTWDSSYNEQFF.

The genes are TRBV21-1 and TRBJ2-5; the D segment call TRBD1 is taken from the table without a DNA check. TRBV21-1 is shown as a pseudogene. This CDR3 has 13 amino acids. This CDR3 is CASTGQGEETQYF. In DNA, the CDR3 is TGTGCCAGCACCGGACAGGGAGAGGAGACCCAGTACTTC.

The chain couples TRBV29-1 to TRBJ2-6; 9 bases fit TRBD1. V lost 4 bases, J lost 0 bases, and 10 bases stayed unmatched. The CDR3 is 18 residues long. Germline values: CDR1 SQVTM, CDR2 ANQGSEA. CDR3 in DNA: TGCAGCGTTGCCTTTTACGACAGGGGGATCTCTGGGGCCAACGTCCTGACTTTC. Protein: CSVAFYDRGISGANVLTF.

V and J are TRBV10-2 and TRBJ2-3; 11 nucleotides align to TRBD2. From germline, CDR1 is WSHSY and CDR2 SAAADI. J was trimmed by 4 bases and V by 7 bases; bases with no gene match: 4. The CDR3 has 14 amino acids. The CDR3 loop is CASIELAGADTQYF. The CDR3 coding sequence is TGCGCCAGCATTGAACTAGCGGGAGCAGATACGCAGTATTTT.

The chain is built from TRBV18 and TRBJ1-1, with D possibly matching TRBD1 (5 bases). V lost 5 bases and J 4 bases, leaving 11 bases between the germline ends. This CDR3 spans 13 amino acids. CDR1 is KGHSH, CDR2 LQKENI, per germline. The chain's CDR3 is CASSGAGGTEAFF. The CDR3 DNA is TGTGCCAGCTCAGGGGCGGGAGGCACTGAAGCTTTCTTT.

The chain has TRBV9 and TRBJ2-5; 7 bases align to TRBD2. With V trimmed by 4 bases and J by 4 bases, 13 bases remained unmatched. CDR1 is SGDLS and CDR2 is YYNGEE in the germline V gene. The CDR3 runs to 16 residues. CDR3 residues: CASSYAGLAVRETQYF. The CDR3 coding sequence is TGTGCCAGCAGCTACGCCGGCCTAGCGGTCCGAGAGACCCAGTACTTC.

V gene TRBV21-1 combines with J gene TRBJ2-1; no DNA check was done on the table's D call, TRBD2. TRBV21-1 is designated a pseudogene. The CDR3 covers 16 residues. In DNA, the CDR3 is TGTGCCAGCATTTTCCCCCTGGGAGACTCATACAATGAGCAGTTCTTC. Its translation: CASIFPLGDSYNEQFF.

The V and J genes are TRBV2 and TRBJ2-5, with D tentatively TRBD1 (6 bases). Germline V gene data show CDR1 as SNHLY and CDR2 as FYNNEI. This CDR3 spans 13 amino acids. V was clipped by 8 bases and J by 9 bases, with 19 bases between them. CDR3 residues: CASSPQGFEAQYF. CDR3 nucleotide sequence: TGTGCCAGCTCCCCCCAGGGGTTCGAGGCCCAGTACTTC. Full variable domain (outside the CDR3, taken from reference TRBV2 and TRBJ2-5): EPEVTQTPSHQVTQMGQEVILRCVPISNHLYFYWYRQILGQKVEFLVSFYNNEISEKSEIFDDQFSVERPDGSNFTLKIRSTKLEDSAMYFCASSPQGFEAQYFGPGTRLLVL.

This sequence joins TRBV6-1 and TRBJ1-5; unclear D gene. The CDR3 has 15 amino acids. Germline V gives CDR1 MNHNS, CDR2 SASEGT. V was clipped by 7 bases and J by 1 base, with 14 bases between them. The chain's CDR3 is CASNFEGLSNQPQHF. CDR3 nucleotide sequence: TGTGCCAGCAACTTCGAGGGTTTGAGCAATCAGCCCCAGCATTTT.

This clone has more than one count but fewer than ten. The chain combines TRBV5-1 with TRBJ1-6, with D maybe TRBD1 (6 bases). Trimming cost V 1 base and J 4 bases, with 6 bases left between them. This CDR3 comprises 14 residues. The germline V gene encodes CDR1 SGHRS and CDR2 YFSETQ. CDR3 sequence: CASSLTGYNSPLHF. CDR3 sequence (DNA): TGCGCCAGCAGCTTGACAGGGTATAATTCACCCCTCCACTTT.

The rearrangement uses TRBV27 and TRBJ2-1; no clear D. Germline V lookup: CDR1 MNHEY, CDR2 SMNVEV (reference sequence). V lost 3 bases and J lost 9, with 6 bases in between. The CDR3 runs to 11 residues. The CDR3 spells CASSFFGEQFF. The CDR3 region has the DNA TGTGCCAGCAGTTTTTTCGGTGAGCAGTTCTTC.

This clone appeared many times. The chain has TRBV6-5 and TRBJ2-2; maybe TRBD2 (6 bases). CDR1 is MNHEY, CDR2 SVGAGI, per germline. The CDR3 consists of 13 residues. The germline V and J ends were trimmed by 5 bases and 5 bases, with 9 bases remaining between them. CDR3 in DNA: TGTGCCAGCAGTAAAAGCGGGACCGGGGAGCTGTTTTTT. Amino acid sequence: CASSKSGTGELFF.

The chain is built from TRBV2 and TRBJ2-4, with unresolved D. Germline V gene lookup returns CDR1 SNHLY and CDR2 FYNNEI. Deletions cut 6 bases from V and 0 bases from J, with 15 bases between. There are 16 residues in the CDR3. CDR3 in amino acids: CASSLEATIAKNIQYF. CDR3 nucleotides: TGTGCCAGCAGCTTAGAGGCCACTATAGCCAAAAACATTCAGTACTTC.

In this sample, this clone is medium-sized (0.01 to 0.1%). V gene TRBV4-1 combines with J gene TRBJ1-1, with a weak D call TRBD1 (5 bases). Germline CDR1 MGHRA, CDR2 YSYEKL. The CDR3 covers 15 residues. Trimming shortened V by 5 bases and J by 0 bases, and 13 bases separated the two germline ends. The CDR3 is CASSEPRGMNTEAFF. The CDR3 bases are TGCGCCAGCAGCGAGCCTCGGGGGATGAACACTGAAGCTTTCTTT.

The chain has TRBV25-1 and TRBJ1-2; a weak D match, TRBD1 (6 bases). Looked up from germline, CDR1 is MGHDK and CDR2 is SYGVNS. With 6 bases removed from V and 2 bases from J, the gap between germline ends came to 10 bases. This CDR3 spans 13 amino acids. The CDR3 region is CASSNRANYGYTF. In DNA form, the CDR3 reads TGTGCCAGCAGCAACAGGGCGAACTATGGCTACACCTTC.

The V and J genes are TRBV15 and TRBJ2-1; a weak D match, TRBD2 (5 bases). The CDR3 totals 14 residues. V gave up 5 bases and J gave up 6 bases, with 14 bases separating them. Looked up from germline, CDR1 is LNHNV and CDR2 is YYDKDF (reference sequence). The CDR3 nucleotides read TGTGCCACCAGCGTAATCCGGGGTGCCAATGAGCAGTTCTTC. The encoded protein is CATSVIRGANEQFF.

The V gene is TRBV27, the J gene TRBJ1-2, with 12 bases that match TRBD1. J was trimmed by 5 bases and V by 4 bases; bases with no gene match: 11. The V gene's germline CDR1 is MNHEY and CDR2 SMNVEV (reference sequence). CDR3 length: 17 residues. CDR3 nucleotide sequence: TGTGCCAGCAGTTCGCCTCCGGGACAGGGGGCGCGATATGGCTACACCTTC. Its protein is CASSSPPGQGARYGYTF.

The gene calls are TRBV7-2 and TRBJ2-5, with 10 nucleotides matching TRBD2. The CDR3 runs to 18 residues. CDR1 is SGHTA and CDR2 is FQGNSA in the germline V gene. V lost 5 bases to trimming and J lost 1 base; unmatched junction nucleotides: 13. The CDR3 sequence is CASSLYLPAGGRQETQYF. Written as DNA, the CDR3 is TGTGCCAGCAGCCTATACCTCCCAGCGGGGGGGCGCCAAGAGACCCAGTACTTC.

The rearrangement uses TRBV5-1 and TRBJ2-1, with 10 positions matching TRBD2. This CDR3 has 15 residues. V gave up 2 bases and J gave up 4 bases; unmatched junction bases: 3. Germline CDR1 and CDR2: SGHRS and YFSETQ. CDR3 loop: CASSFTSGVYNEQFF. Here the CDR3 DNA reads TGCGCCAGCAGCTTTACTAGCGGGGTTTACAATGAGCAGTTCTTC.

This chain uses TRBV6-5 with TRBJ2-3, with D maybe TRBD1 (5 bases). Germline V gives CDR1 MNHEY, CDR2 SVGAGI. Trimming removed 0 bases from V and 2 bases from J, with 12 bases in between. The CDR3 runs 16 residues. CDR3 DNA sequence: TGTGCCAGCAGTTACTCTGGGGCCTTAAACACAGATACGCAGTATTTT. Its translation: CASSYSGALNTDTQYF.

With respect to this clone: Distinct nucleotide sequences in the sample also encode this CDR3. In nucleotides, the CDR3 is TGCGCCAGCAGCTTGGGAGCGAATCAGCCCCAGCATTTT. Amino acid sequence: CASSLGANQPQHF. This sequence joins TRBV5-1 and TRBJ1-5; D is uncertain. The CDR3 has 13 residues. Trimming pared 0 bases from V and 4 bases from J, leaving 5 bases between. Germline-derived CDR1 and CDR2 are SGHRS and YFSETQ.

This rearrangement joins TRBV14 to TRBJ2-3, with 10 bases identical to TRBD1. The CDR3 loop spans 16 amino acids. V shed 1 base, J shed 2 bases, and the junction held 3 bases outside the gene matches. Germline CDR1 reads SGHDN; CDR2 reads FVKESK. CDR3 loop: CASSQAGTGDTDTQYF. In DNA, the CDR3 is TGTGCCAGCAGCCAAGCCGGGACAGGGGACACAGATACGCAGTATTTT.

The chain joins TRBV19 to TRBJ2-3; weak D call: TRBD2 (6 bases). The germline V and J ends were trimmed by 6 bases and 6 bases, with 19 bases remaining between them. Germline assignment: CDR1 LNHDA and CDR2 SQIVND (reference sequence). The CDR3 has 15 amino acids. This CDR3 is CASSPQRYAGDTQYF. The CDR3 nucleotides are TGTGCCAGTAGCCCCCAACGGTATGCGGGGGATACGCAGTATTTT.

This chain connects TRBV30 to TRBJ2-7, with TRBD2 matching 9 bases. CDR1 is GTSNPN and CDR2 is SVGIG in the germline V gene (reference sequence). CDR3 length: 14 residues. Trimming cost V 0 bases and J 3 bases; bases outside gene matches: 3. Written as DNA, the CDR3 is TGTGCCTGGAGTGTTGCTAGCGGGAACTACGAGCAGTACTTC. Translated: CAWSVASGNYEQYF.

The chain links TRBV6-1 to TRBJ2-2, with D maybe TRBD2 (6 bases). The V gene's germline CDR1 is MNHNS and CDR2 SASEGT. CDR3 size: 13 residues. Trimming cost V 6 bases and J 2 bases, with 7 bases left between them. Here the CDR3 DNA reads TGTGCCAGCAGCGGGGGAAACACCGGGGAGCTGTTTTTT. Translation gives CASSGGNTGELFF.

The V call is TRBV5-5, the J call TRBJ1-1; 8 bases map to TRBD1. The CDR3 runs 15 residues. Germline V gene sequence: CDR1 SGHKS, CDR2 YYEKEE (reference sequence). With 0 bases clipped from V and 6 bases from J, the junction kept 7 bases outside the gene matches. CDR3: CASSLAVAGGSEAFF. The CDR3 region has the DNA TGTGCCAGCAGCTTGGCTGTCGCAGGGGGCTCTGAAGCTTTCTTT. Full variable domain (missing parts from reference TRBV5-5 and TRBJ1-1): DAGVTQSPTHLIKTRGQQVTLRCSPISGHKSVSWYQQVLGQGPQFIFQYYEKEERGRGNFPDRFSARQFPNYSSELNVNALLLGDSALYLCASSLAVAGGSEAFFGQGTRLTVV.